This T cell receptor beta chain is from a study of T cell responses to AZD1222 COVID-19 vaccine. Sequencing used immunoSEQ multiplex PCR; TCRdb keeps in-frame clones, though not all of them. In the table there are 100,000 to 150,000 clones, more than 80% of which are singletons. This CDR3 is built from 12 residues. CDR1 and CDR2 from the germline V gene are GTSNPN and SVGIG (reference sequence). The ends were cut back, 0 bases at V and 6 bases at J, with 7 bases in the middle. The source is an adult in good health. The genes are TRBV30 and TRBJ2-3; D uncertain. The source material was peripheral blood, sampled on day 0 of AZD1222 vaccination. The CDR3 loop is CAWSVPMDTQYF. In DNA, the CDR3 is TGTGCCTGGAGTGTACCCATGGATACGCAGTATTTT.